This TCR beta chain was recorded in a study of blood T cell repertoires in COVID-19. Study context: The study drew acute and convalescent COVID-19 samples from the United States, Italy and Spain.

This clone was picked up one time. This CDR3 region has 19 residues. The junction had 19 bases not matched to a gene; V was cut back by 6 bases and J by 4 bases. The assay was immunoSEQ multiplex PCR, and TCRdb's table has in-frame clones only and misses some. The data hold nearly 15,000 clones, with about 91% observed a single time. The receptor's source is a human donor in a cohort sampled during active COVID-19. This chain connects TRBV23-1 to TRBJ1-5; TRBD1 matches 9 bases. TRBV23-1 is marked as an open reading frame, function uncertain. The specimen sequenced was peripheral blood. CDR3 sequence reads: CASRIRDRAQSTSNQPQHF. The CDR3 coding sequence is TGCGCCAGCAGAATTCGGGACAGGGCGCAAAGCACGAGTAATCAGCCCCAGCATTTT.